The next 9 T cell receptor beta chains were all read from a single sample in a study of shared clonotypes between healthy human individuals. The data were produced by immunoSEQ multiplex PCR, yet TCRdb's version contains in-frame clones alone and is incomplete. The data show about 500,000 clones, 70% to 80% seen once. The source material was PBMCs. These receptors all stem from a woman in her thirties or forties in good health. Some clones in this sample may be carry-over from other donors' samples.

This clone was counted once. This rearrangement joins TRBV30 to TRBJ1-5; a weak D match, TRBD1 (5 bases). The V gene's germline CDR1 is GTSNPN and CDR2 SVGIG (reference sequence). With 0 bases removed from V and 4 bases from J, the gap between germline ends came to 7 bases. The CDR3 has 13 residues. CDR3 amino acids: CAWSVGENQPQHF. The CDR3, as DNA: TGTGCCTGGAGTGTAGGGGAAAATCAGCCCCAGCATTTT.

This clone was picked up a small number of times. The chain is built from TRBV7-9 and TRBJ1-1; a possible D gene is TRBD1 (6 bases). Trimming left V 4 bases short and J 1 base short, with 10 bases between. The CDR3 is 14 amino acids. Germline assignment: CDR1 SEHNR and CDR2 FQNEAQ (reference sequence). CDR3 sequence reads: CASSSTDRNTEAFF. CDR3 DNA: TGTGCCAGCAGCTCAACGGACAGGAACACTGAAGCTTTCTTT. The whole variable domain, remainder taken from reference TRBV7-9 and TRBJ1-1, is DTGVSQNPRHKITKRGQNVTFRCDPISEHNRLYWYRQTLGQGPEFLTYFQNEAQLEKSRLLSDRFSAERPKGSFSTLEIQRTEQGDSAMYLCASSSTDRNTEAFFGQGTRLTVV.

The rearrangement links TRBV6-5 to TRBJ1-4; D gene uncertain. CDR1 is MNHEY, CDR2 SVGAGI, per germline. The V end lost 5 bases, the J end lost 7 bases, and 11 bases lay between the germline ends. The CDR3 length is 13 residues. Written as DNA, the CDR3 is TGTGCCAGCAGTAGGAGTTTGAGTGAAAAACTGTTTTTT. Encoded protein: CASSRSLSEKLFF.

About this clone: With only one base between it and a far larger clone, this is likely a read error. Other DNA sequences in this sample translate to the same CDR3. V gene TRBV7-6 combines with J gene TRBJ2-3, with D uncertain. V was pared by 5 bases and J by 1 base, with 10 bases between. The germline gives CDR1 SGHVS, CDR2 FNYEAQ. The CDR3 is 14 residues long. Here the CDR3 DNA reads TGTGCCAGCAGCCTAGTGCAGGGCACAGATACGCAGTATTTT. It encodes CASSLVQGTDTQYF.

The rearrangement joins TRBV19 to TRBJ1-1; D gene unclear. This CDR3 spans 11 amino acids. The ends were cut back, 6 bases at V and 4 bases at J, with 6 bases in the middle. Germline CDR1 and CDR2: LNHDA and SQIVND (reference sequence). Here the CDR3 DNA reads TGTGCCAGTAGGACCGGCACTGAAGCTTTCTTT. Translating it yields CASRTGTEAFF.

In this sample, this clone turned up many times. The chain recombines TRBV5-1 with TRBJ2-3; maybe TRBD1 (5 bases). Germline loops: CDR1 SGHRS, CDR2 YFSETQ. Trimming removed 4 bases at V and 2 bases at J, with 8 bases between. The CDR3 is 13 amino acids. CDR3 DNA sequence: TGCGCCAGCAGCAGACAGTACACAGATACGCAGTATTTT. It yields the protein CASSRQYTDTQYF.

The genes are TRBV19 and TRBJ1-5; a weak D match, TRBD1 (5 bases). In germline, CDR1 is LNHDA, CDR2 SQIVND (reference sequence). The CDR3 has 13 amino acids. V was pared by 10 bases and J by 5 bases, with 15 bases between. For the CDR3, the DNA is TGTGCCACCAAGCAAGGGGCGCATCAGCCCCAGCATTTT. Translated: CATKQGAHQPQHF.

The rearrangement links TRBV6-1 to TRBJ2-1; no clear D gene. This CDR3 has 14 amino acids. The germline V gene encodes CDR1 MNHNS and CDR2 SASEGT. Trimming took 8 bases from V and 4 from J, leaving 15 bases between them. CDR3 amino acids: CASAGSARYNEQFF. CDR3 nucleotide sequence: TGTGCCAGCGCAGGATCCGCCCGGTACAATGAGCAGTTCTTC.

This clone came up once. The V call is TRBV5-4, the J call TRBJ2-7; the match to TRBD2 covers 12 bases. The V and J ends lost 6 bases and 5 bases, in that order; junction bases with no gene match: 6. This CDR3 has 14 residues. Germline values: CDR1 SGHNT, CDR2 YYREEE (reference sequence). DNA of the CDR3: TGTGCCAGCACCCTAGCGGGAGGGCAGAACGAGCAGTACTTC. Amino acid sequence: CASTLAGGQNEQYF.